Each of the 8 T cell receptor beta chains below was sequenced from the same sample in a study of CD8+ T cells in alopecia areata. After isolation, RNA underwent reverse transcription to generate cDNA as the sequencing template. TCRdb's copy holds only in-frame clones and misses some; the assay was immunoSEQ multiplex PCR. Altogether about 190,000 clones are present, 60% to 70% being singletons, with the ten largest covering around 0.7%. Treatment meaning: oral pan-JAK inhibitor, 5-10 mg twice daily. Source: CD4+ T cells sorted from blood, taken at week 4, from a patient treated with tofacitinib. The source of these receptors is a human donor with alopecia areata.

The V call is TRBV4-2, the J call TRBJ2-3; weak D call: TRBD1 (6 bases). V gave up 4 bases and J gave up 4 bases, with 15 bases separating them. The germline V gene encodes CDR1 LGHNA and CDR2 YNFKEQ. The CDR3 covers 15 residues. This CDR3 reads CASSPGGSTADTQYF. DNA of the CDR3: TGTGCCAGCAGCCCTGGGGGCTCGACAGCAGATACGCAGTATTTT.

DNA for the CDR3: TGTGCCAGCAGCTTAGAAACAGGGGTGTTGAACACTGAAGCTTTCTTT. It yields the protein CASSLETGVLNTEAFF. The rearrangement links TRBV7-8 to TRBJ1-1; 7 positions agree with TRBD1. The CDR3 is made up of 16 amino acids. CDR1 and CDR2 from the germline V gene are SGHVS and FQNEAQ. J gave up 0 bases and V 1 base, and 5 bases lay outside the gene matches.

The CDR3 nucleotides are TGTGCCAGCAGCTTAGGGAGCACAGATACGCAGTATTTT. This sequence encodes CASSLGSTDTQYF. The chain joins TRBV7-9 to TRBJ2-3; no firm D call. This CDR3 is 13 amino acids long. Trimming removed 1 base at V and 0 bases at J, with 2 bases between. Germline V lookup: CDR1 SEHNR, CDR2 FQNEAQ (reference sequence).

The CDR3, as DNA: TGTGCCTGGAGTGTACGAGCTGGACTAGAGACCCAGTACTTC. Translating gives CAWSVRAGLETQYF. This sequence joins TRBV30 and TRBJ2-5, with D tentatively TRBD2 (5 bases). Trimming shortened V by 0 bases and J by 4 bases, and 12 bases separated the two germline ends. CDR1 GTSNPN and CDR2 SVGIG come from the germline V gene (reference sequence). The CDR3 is made up of 14 amino acids.

CDR3 region: CASTRGTAYEQYF. Here the CDR3 DNA reads TGTGCCAGCACCCGCGGGACAGCCTACGAGCAGTACTTC. The rearrangement joins TRBV6-6 to TRBJ2-7; perhaps TRBD1 as D (7 bases). The CDR3 has 13 residues. The V end lost 7 bases, the J end lost 2 bases, and 12 bases lay between the germline ends. Germline lookup yields CDR1 MNHNY and CDR2 SVGAGI (reference sequence).

The chain uses TRBV28 and TRBJ2-7; D possibly corresponds to TRBD2 (5 bases). V lost 6 bases, J lost 2 bases, and 11 bases lay in between. The CDR3 loop spans 13 amino acids. Germline-derived CDR1 and CDR2 are MDHEN and SYDVKM. CDR3 in amino acids: CASRRVVPYEQYF. Written as DNA, the CDR3 is TGTGCCAGCAGGAGGGTCGTCCCCTACGAGCAGTACTTC.

This clone was found once. The chain is built from TRBV18 and TRBJ2-5, with D maybe TRBD2 (5 bases). The germline V and J ends were trimmed by 3 bases and 1 base, with 9 bases remaining between them. Germline CDR1 and CDR2: KGHSH and LQKENI. The CDR3 has 14 residues. This chain's CDR3 is CASSPSGGQETQYF. CDR3 coding DNA: TGTGCCAGCTCACCTTCCGGAGGCCAAGAGACCCAGTACTTC.

The genes are TRBV11-2 and TRBJ1-1; possible D gene TRBD1, 6 bases. CDR3 length: 14 amino acids. Between the trimmed V and J ends, which lost 5 bases and 5 bases, there was a span of 15 bases. CDR1 SGHAT and CDR2 FQNNGV come from the germline V gene. The CDR3: CASSPRRGQTEAFF. The CDR3 region has the DNA TGTGCCAGCAGCCCCCGCCGGGGACAAACTGAAGCTTTCTTT.